This TCR beta chain was identified during a study of shared clonotypes between healthy human individuals. The overall study: Donors consisted of two women and a few men between 18 and 49. Regarding the study as a whole: Clonotype sharing among donors was thought likely to change with sequencing depth.

Genomic DNA (from each subset) was split evenly across several immunoSEQ plates. Authors' data handling: ImmunoSEQ output lacked quality scores and full-length reads, limiting matched filtering. Sequenced by immunoSEQ multiplex PCR; TCRdb stores in-frame clones only, minus some. The V and J calls and the clone size are those of that table, but D and trimming were determined from the DNA. Of 2 million or so clones listed, roughly 95% are singletons. Germline CDR1 and CDR2: MGHRA and YSYEKL. The V gene lost 4 bases and the J gene lost 0 bases, with 9 bases spanning the gap. The CDR3 has 14 residues. Turning to this clone: As yet, its antigen is unknown.

The material sequenced was naive CD4+ T cells sorted from blood. The subset: CD45RA+ positively selected. This sequence joins TRBV4-1 and TRBJ1-2; D perhaps matches TRBD1 (6 bases). This receptor was obtained from a man aged 18 to 29 in good health. The DNA for the CDR3 is TGCGCCAGCAGCCGGACAGCTTCTAACTATGGCTACACCTTC. Translating it yields CASSRTASNYGYTF.